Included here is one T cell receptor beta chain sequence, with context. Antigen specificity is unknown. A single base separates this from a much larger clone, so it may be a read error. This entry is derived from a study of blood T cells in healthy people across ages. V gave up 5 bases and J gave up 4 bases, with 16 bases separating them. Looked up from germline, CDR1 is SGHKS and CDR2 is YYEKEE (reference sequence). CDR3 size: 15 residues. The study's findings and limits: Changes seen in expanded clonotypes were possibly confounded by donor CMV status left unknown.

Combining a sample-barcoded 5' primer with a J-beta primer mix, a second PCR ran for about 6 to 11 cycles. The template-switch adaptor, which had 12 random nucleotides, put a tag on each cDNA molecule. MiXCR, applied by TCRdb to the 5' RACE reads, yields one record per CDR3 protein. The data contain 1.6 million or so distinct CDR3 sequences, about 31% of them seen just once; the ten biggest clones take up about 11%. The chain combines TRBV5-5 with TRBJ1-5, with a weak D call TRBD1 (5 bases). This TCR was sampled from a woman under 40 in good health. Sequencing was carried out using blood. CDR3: CASSIGPSGNQPQHF. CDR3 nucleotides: TGTGCCAGCAGTATTGGTCCCTCAGGGAATCAGCCCCAGCATTTT.